Listed below are T cell receptor beta chains from one sample, sequenced in a study of T cells in Graves' hyperthyroidism and ophthalmopathy. TCRdb independently ran MiXCR on the multiplex PCR reads; one entry per CDR3 protein. The data hold around 440,000 distinct CDR3 sequences, with approximately 15% observed a single time. Sequenced sample: blood. These receptors all stem from a woman under 30 with Graves' hyperthyroidism. The CDR3 runs from the conserved cysteine through the conserved F or W.

v_call cdr3_aa
TRBV6-1 CASSFRTGVYEQYF
TRBV30 CAWSRQGYEQYF
TRBV6-5 CASSYAGRPDTF
TRBV20-1 CSAREDGSGNSPLHF
TRBV12-3/TRBV12-4 CASRLAGLTDTQYF
TRBV10-3 CAISTASGSTDTQYF
TRBV7-6 CASSSRAMNTEAFF
TRBV20-1 CSAHDGAGGTDTQYF
TRBV5-5 CASSFDREQLNQETQYF
TRBV11-2 CASSLGQAYGYTF
TRBV6-1 CASRRTGRLTTNEKLFF
TRBV7-8 CASSLAANPGELFF
TRBV4-1 CASSQATLGHGELFF
TRBV7-3 CASSTGGAEAFF
TRBV4-2 CASSIKTGGNYNSPLHF
TRBV27 CASRRYGGAGTDTQYF
TRBV2 CASSEDRGFYGYTF
TRBV11-2 CASSLGRTTGTDTQYF
TRBV20-1 CSANRGRAGEQFF
TRBV18 CASSPVYGGDNEQFF
TRBV14 CASSDGTAYPGYEQFF
TRBV7-6 CASSLEGDYFQETQYF
TRBV5-6 CASSRWGTQLFF
TRBV20-1 CSAGRGLEGDMQYF
TRBV11-2 CASSLSFRVQETQYF
TRBV2 CASSEGGTSDYNEQFF
TRBV27 CASRSWRGGNTIYF
TRBV28 CASSFRSRTSGRAYEQYF
TRBV5-4 CASSLETTQETQYF
TRBV9 CASSVSHNEQFF
TRBV2 CASSVSGSGGNQPQHF
TRBV3-1 CASSWAGNTEAFF